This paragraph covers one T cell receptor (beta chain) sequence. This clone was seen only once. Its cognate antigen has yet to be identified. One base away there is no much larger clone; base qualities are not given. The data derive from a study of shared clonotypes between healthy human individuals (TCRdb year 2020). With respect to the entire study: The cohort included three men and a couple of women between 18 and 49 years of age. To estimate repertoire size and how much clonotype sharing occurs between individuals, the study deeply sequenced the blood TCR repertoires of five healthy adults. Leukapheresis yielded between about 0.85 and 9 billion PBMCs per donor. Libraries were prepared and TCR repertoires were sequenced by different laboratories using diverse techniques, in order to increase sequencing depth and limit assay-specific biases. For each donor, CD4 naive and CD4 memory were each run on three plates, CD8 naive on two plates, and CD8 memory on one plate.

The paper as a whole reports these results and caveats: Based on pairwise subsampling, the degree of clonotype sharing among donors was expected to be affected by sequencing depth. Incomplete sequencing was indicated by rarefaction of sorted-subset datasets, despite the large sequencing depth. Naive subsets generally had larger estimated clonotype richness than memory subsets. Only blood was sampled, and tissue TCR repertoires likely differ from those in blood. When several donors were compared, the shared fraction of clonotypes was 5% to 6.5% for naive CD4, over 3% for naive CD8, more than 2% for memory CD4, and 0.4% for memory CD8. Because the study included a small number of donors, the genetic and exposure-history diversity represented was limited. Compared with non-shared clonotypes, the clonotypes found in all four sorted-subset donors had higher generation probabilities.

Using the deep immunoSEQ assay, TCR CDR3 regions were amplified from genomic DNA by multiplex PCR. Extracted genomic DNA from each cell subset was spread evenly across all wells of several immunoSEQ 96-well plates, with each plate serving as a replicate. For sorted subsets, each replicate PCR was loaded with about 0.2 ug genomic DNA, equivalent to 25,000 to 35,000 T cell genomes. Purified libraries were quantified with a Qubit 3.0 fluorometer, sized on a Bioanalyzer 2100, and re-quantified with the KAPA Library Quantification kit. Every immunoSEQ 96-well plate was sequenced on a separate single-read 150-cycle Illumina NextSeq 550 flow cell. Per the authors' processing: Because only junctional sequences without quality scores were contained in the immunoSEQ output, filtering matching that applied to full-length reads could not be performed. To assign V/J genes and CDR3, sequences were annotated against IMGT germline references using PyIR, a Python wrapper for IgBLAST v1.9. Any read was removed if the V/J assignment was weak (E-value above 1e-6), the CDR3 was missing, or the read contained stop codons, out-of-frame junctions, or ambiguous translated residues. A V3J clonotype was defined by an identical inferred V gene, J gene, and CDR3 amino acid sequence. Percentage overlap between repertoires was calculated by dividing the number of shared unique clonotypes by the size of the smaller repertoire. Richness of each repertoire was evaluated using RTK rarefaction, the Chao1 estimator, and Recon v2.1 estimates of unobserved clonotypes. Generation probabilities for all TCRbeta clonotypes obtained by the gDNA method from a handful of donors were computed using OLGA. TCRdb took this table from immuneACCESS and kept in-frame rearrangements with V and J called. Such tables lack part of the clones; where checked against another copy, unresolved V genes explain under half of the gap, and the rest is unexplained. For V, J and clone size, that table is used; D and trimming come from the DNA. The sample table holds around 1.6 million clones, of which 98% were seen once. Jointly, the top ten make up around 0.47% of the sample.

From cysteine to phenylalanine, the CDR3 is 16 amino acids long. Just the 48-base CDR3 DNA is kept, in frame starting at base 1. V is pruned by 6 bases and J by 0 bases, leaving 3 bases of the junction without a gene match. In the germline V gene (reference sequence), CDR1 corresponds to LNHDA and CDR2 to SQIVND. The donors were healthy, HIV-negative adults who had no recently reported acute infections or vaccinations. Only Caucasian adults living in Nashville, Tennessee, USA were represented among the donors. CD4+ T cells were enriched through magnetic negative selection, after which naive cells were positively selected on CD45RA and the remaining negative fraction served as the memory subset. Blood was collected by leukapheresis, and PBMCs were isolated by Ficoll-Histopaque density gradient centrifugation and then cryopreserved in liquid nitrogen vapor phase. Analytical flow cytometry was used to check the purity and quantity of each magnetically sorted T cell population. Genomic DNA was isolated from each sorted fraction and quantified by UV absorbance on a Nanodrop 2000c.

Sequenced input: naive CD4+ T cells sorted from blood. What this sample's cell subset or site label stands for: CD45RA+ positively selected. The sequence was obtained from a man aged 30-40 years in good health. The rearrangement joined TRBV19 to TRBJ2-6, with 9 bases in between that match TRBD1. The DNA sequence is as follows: TGTGCCAGTAGCCCGACAGGGGGCTCTGGGGCCAACGTCCTGACTTTC. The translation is CASSPTGGSGANVLTF.